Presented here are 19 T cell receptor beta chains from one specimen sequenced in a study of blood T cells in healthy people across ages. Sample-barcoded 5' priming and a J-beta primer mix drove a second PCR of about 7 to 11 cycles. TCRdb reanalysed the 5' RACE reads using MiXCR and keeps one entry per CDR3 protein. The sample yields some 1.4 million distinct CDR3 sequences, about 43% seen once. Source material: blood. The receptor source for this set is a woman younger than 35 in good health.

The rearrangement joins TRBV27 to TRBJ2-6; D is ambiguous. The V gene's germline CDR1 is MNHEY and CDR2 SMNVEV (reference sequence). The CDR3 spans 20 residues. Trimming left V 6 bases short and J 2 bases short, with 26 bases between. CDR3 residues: CASRPTLPGLRTPGANVLTF. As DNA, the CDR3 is TGTGCCAGCAGACCCACGCTACCGGGCCTGAGGACGCCTGGGGCCAACGTCCTGACTTTC.

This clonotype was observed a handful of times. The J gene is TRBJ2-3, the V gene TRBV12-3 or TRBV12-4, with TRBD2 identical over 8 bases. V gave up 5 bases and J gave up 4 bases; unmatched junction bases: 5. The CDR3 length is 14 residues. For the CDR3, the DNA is TGTGCCAGCAGTACAAGCGGGAGCCCAGATACGCAGTATTTT. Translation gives CASSTSGSPDTQYF.

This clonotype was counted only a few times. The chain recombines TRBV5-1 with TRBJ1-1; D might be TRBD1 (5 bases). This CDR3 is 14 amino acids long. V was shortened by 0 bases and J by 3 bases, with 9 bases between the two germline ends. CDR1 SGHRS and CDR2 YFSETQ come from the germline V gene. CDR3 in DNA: TGCGCCAGCAGCTTGGGGACAAAGGACACTGAAGCTTTCTTT. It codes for CASSLGTKDTEAFF. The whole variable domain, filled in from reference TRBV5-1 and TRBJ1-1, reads KAGVTQTPRYLIKTRGQQVTLSCSPISGHRSVSWYQQTPGQGLQFLFEYFSETQRNKGNFPGRFSGRQFSNSRSEMNVSTLELGDSALYLCASSLGTKDTEAFFGQGTRLTVV.

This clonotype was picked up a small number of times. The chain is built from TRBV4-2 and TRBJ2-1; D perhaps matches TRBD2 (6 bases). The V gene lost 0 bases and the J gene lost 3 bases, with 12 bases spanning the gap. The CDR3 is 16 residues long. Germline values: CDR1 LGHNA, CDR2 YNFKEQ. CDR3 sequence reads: CASSQDLGRDYNEQFF. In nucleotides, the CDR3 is TGTGCCAGCAGCCAAGATCTAGGGCGGGACTACAATGAGCAGTTCTTC.

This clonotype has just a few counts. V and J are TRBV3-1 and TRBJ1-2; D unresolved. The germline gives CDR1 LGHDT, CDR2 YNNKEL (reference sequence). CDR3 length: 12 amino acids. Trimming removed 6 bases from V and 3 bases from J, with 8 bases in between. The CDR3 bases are TGTGCCAGCAGGTACGGAGACTATGGCTACACCTTC. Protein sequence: CASRYGDYGYTF.

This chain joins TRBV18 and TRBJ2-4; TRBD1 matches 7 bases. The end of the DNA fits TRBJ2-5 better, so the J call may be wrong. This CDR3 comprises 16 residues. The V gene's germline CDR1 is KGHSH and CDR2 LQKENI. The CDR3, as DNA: TGTGCCAGCTCACCATTGTCAGGACAGGTTCAAGAGACCCAGTACTTC. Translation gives CASSPLSGQVQETQYF.

The CDR3 sequence is CASSLANSYGYTF. In DNA, the CDR3 is TGCGCCAGCAGCTTGGCCAACAGCTATGGCTACACCTTC. The chain links TRBV5-1 to TRBJ1-2, with unresolved D. Germline CDR1 SGHRS, CDR2 YFSETQ. This CDR3 is 13 amino acids long. Between the trimmed V and J ends, which lost 0 bases and 4 bases, there was a span of 7 bases.

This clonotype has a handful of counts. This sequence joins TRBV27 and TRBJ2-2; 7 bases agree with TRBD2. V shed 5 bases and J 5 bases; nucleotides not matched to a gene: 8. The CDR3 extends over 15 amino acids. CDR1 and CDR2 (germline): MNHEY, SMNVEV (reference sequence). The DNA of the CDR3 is TGTGCCAGCAGTGCCAGGCGGGAGAGTACCGGGGAGCTGTTTTTT. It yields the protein CASSARRESTGELFF.

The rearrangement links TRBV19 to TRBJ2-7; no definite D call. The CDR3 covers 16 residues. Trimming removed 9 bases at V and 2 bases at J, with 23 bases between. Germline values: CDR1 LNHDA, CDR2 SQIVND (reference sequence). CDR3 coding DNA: TGTGCCAGCAATGCGAAGGCAGGTCGTAACCCCTACGAGCAGTACTTC. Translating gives CASNAKAGRNPYEQYF.

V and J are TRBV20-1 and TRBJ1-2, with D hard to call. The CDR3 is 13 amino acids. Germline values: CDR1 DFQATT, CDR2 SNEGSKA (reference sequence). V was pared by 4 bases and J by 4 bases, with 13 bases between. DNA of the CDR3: TGCAGTGCTACGTTAATCGTTGGCTATGGCTACACCTTC. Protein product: CSATLIVGYGYTF.

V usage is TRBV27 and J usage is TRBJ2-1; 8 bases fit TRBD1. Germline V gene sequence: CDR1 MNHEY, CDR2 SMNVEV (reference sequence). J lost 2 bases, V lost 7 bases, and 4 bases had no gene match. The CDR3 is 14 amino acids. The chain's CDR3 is CASTPGGPYNEQFF. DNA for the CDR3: TGTGCCAGCACTCCAGGGGGCCCCTACAATGAGCAGTTCTTC.

The CDR3 coding sequence is TGTGCCAGCAGTCACCGGGACAGGACCGATGAGCAGTTCTTC. Translated: CASSHRDRTDEQFF. The genes are TRBV12-3 or TRBV12-4 and TRBJ2-1, with 8 bases that match TRBD1. This CDR3 has 14 amino acids. The ends lost 5 bases at V and 8 bases at J; junction bases unmatched: 8.

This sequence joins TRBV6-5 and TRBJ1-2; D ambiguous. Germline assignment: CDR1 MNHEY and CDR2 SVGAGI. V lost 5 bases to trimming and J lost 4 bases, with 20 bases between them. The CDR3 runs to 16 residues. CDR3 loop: CASSQIGIDGFYGYTF. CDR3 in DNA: TGTGCCAGCAGTCAAATAGGAATAGATGGCTTCTATGGCTACACCTTC.

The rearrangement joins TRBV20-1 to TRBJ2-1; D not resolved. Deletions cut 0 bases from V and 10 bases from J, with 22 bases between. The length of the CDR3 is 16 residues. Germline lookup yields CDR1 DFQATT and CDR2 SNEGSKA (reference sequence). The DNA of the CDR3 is TGCAGTGCTAGAGATCATTTAAGGGATCCCTCCTACGAGCAGTTCTTC. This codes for CSARDHLRDPSYEQFF.

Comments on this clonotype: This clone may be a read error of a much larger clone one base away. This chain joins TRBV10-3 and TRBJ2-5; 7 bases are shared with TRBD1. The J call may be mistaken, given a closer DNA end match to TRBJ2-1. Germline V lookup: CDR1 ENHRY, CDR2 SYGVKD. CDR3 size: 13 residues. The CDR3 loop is CAINGQEQETQFF. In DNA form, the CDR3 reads TGTGCCATCAACGGACAGGAACAAGAGACCCAGTTCTTC.

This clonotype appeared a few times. CDR3 region: CASRLGTGREKLFF. CDR3 DNA: TGTGCCAGCAGACTCGGGACAGGGAGAGAAAAACTGTTTTTT. The rearrangement links TRBV12-3 or TRBV12-4 to TRBJ1-4; TRBD1 matches 9 bases. The trim removed 6 bases at V and 8 bases at J, leaving 7 bases unmatched. This CDR3 has 14 residues.

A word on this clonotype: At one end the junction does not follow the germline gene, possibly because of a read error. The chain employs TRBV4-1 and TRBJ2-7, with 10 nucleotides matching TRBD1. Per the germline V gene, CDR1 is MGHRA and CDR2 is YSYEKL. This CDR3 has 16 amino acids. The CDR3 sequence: CASSSPGQGNPYGQYF. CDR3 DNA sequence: TGCGCCAGCAGCTCGCCGGGACAGGGGAACCCCTACGGGCAGTACTTC.

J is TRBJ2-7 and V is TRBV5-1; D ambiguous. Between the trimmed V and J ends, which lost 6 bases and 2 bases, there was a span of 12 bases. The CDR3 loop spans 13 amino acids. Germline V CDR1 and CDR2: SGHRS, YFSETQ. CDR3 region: CASNGWDPYEQYF. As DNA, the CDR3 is TGCGCCAGCAACGGGTGGGATCCCTACGAGCAGTACTTC.

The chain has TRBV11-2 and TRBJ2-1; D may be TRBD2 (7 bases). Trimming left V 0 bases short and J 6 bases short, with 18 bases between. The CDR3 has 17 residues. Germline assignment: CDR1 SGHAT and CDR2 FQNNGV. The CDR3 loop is CASSLEGGRGVFNEQFF. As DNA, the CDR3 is TGTGCCAGCAGCTTAGAAGGGGGGAGGGGGGTGTTCAATGAGCAGTTCTTC.